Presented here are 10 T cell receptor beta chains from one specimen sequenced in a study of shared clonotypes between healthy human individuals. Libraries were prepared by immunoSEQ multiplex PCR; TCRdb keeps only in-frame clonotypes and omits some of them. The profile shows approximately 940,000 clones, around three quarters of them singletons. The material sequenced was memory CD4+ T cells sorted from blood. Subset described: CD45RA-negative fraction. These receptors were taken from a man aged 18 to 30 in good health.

The CDR3 nucleotides are TGTGCCAGCGCGGCCCAGGGGTATGGCGCTGGAAACACCATATATTTT. The encoded protein is CASAAQGYGAGNTIYF. This chain uses TRBV27 with TRBJ1-3, with a possible D match to TRBD1 (6 bases). The V gene lost 8 bases and the J gene lost 2 bases, with 19 bases spanning the gap. Germline CDR1 is MNHEY and CDR2 is SMNVEV (reference sequence). The CDR3 covers 16 residues.

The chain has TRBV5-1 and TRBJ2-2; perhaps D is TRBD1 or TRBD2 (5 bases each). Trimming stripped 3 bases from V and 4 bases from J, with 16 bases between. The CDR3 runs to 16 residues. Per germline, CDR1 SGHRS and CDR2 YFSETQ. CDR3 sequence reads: CASSSDGTMGTGELFF. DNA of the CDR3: TGCGCCAGCAGCTCCGACGGGACGATGGGCACCGGGGAGCTGTTTTTT.

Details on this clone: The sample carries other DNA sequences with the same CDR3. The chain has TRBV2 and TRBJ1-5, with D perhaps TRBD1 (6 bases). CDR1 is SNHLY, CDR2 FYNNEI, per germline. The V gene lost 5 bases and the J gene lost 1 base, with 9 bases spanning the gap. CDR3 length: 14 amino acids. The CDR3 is CASSLGQSNQPQHF. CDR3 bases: TGTGCCAGCAGTCTTGGACAGAGCAATCAGCCCCAGCATTTT.

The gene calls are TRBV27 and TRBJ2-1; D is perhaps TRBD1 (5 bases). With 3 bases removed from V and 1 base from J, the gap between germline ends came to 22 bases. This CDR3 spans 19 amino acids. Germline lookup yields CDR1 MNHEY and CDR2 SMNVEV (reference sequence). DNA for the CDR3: TGTGCCAGCAGTTTGAAAGGGGCTGGATACCAACGGTCCTACAATGAGCAGTTCTTC. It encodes CASSLKGAGYQRSYNEQFF.

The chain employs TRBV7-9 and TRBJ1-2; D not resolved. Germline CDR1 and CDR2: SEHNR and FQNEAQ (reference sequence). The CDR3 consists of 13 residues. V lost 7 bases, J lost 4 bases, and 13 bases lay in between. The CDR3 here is CASTGRTSYGYTF. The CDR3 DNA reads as TGTGCCAGCACCGGACGGACCTCCTATGGCTACACCTTC.

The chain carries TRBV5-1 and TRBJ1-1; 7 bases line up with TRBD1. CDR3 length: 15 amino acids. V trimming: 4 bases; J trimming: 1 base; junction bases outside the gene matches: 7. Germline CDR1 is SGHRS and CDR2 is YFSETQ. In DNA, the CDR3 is TGCGCCAGCAGCATAGGGGACAGACAGAACACTGAAGCTTTCTTT. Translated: CASSIGDRQNTEAFF.

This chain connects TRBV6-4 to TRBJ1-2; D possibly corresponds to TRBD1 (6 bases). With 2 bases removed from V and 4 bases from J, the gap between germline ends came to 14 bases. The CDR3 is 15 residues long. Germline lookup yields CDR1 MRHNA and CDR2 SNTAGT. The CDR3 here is CASSDVDRSTYGYTF. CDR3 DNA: TGTGCCAGCAGTGACGTCGACAGGAGCACCTATGGCTACACCTTC.

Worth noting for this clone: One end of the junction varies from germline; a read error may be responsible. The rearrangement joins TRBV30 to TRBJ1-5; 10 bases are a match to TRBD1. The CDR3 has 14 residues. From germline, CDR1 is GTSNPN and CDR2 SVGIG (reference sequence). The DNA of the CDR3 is TGTGCTTGGACCCCCGGGACAGGGGAACAGCCCCAGCATTTT. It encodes CAWTPGTGEQPQHF.

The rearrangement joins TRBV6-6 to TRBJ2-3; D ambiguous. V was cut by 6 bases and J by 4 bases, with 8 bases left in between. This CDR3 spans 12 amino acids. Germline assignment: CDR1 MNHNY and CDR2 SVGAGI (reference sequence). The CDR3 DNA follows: TGTGCCAGCAGCAGACTCTCAGATACGCAGTATTTT. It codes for CASSRLSDTQYF.

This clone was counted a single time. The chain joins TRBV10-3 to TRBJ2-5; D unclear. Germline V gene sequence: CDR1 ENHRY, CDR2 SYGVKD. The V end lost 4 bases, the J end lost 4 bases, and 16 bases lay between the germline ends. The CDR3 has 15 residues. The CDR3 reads CAISVGQIGVETQYF. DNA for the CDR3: TGTGCCATCAGTGTAGGGCAGATTGGGGTAGAGACCCAGTACTTC.